What follows are 10 T cell receptor beta chains derived from one specimen sequenced in a study of blood T cells in healthy people across ages. Alongside a J-beta primer mix, a sample-barcoded 5' primer served in a second PCR lasting 7 to 11 cycles. TCRdb re-called the 5' RACE reads with MiXCR, one entry per CDR3 protein. This sample has approximately 780,000 distinct CDR3 sequences, with roughly 25% found just once. These data were likewise used in another study, on T cells of mothers and their children.

The sequenced sample consisted of blood. The source of these receptors is a boy younger than 18 in good health.

The CDR3 DNA reads as TGCGCCAGCAGCCCGCTGACAGGGGGCACCGGGGAGCTGTTTTTT. Its translation is CASSPLTGGTGELFF. This rearrangement joins TRBV5-1 to TRBJ2-2, with 9 bases identical to TRBD1. The germline gives CDR1 SGHRS, CDR2 YFSETQ. This CDR3 is built from 15 residues. V lost 4 bases, J lost 4 bases, and 5 bases stayed unmatched.

This clonotype was seen only a few times. The genes are TRBV6-5 and TRBJ2-7; 7 bases are shared with TRBD1. This CDR3 is built from 13 residues. Germline trimming cut 6 bases from V and 2 bases from J; bases unmatched to any gene: 4. Germline CDR1 and CDR2: MNHEY and SVGAGI. CDR3 amino acids: CASSHRGTYEQYF. CDR3 DNA: TGTGCCAGCAGCCACAGGGGAACCTACGAGCAGTACTTC.

The gene calls are TRBV12-3 or TRBV12-4 and TRBJ2-5; either TRBD1 or TRBD2 may fit D (5 bases each). The ends were cut back, 4 bases at V and 5 bases at J, with 8 bases in the middle. This CDR3 has 12 residues. CDR3: CASSYGDETQYF. CDR3 sequence (DNA): TGTGCCAGCAGTTATGGGGACGAGACCCAGTACTTC.

This clonotype came up many times. This chain links TRBV3-1 with TRBJ2-5; D is uncertain. Germline CDR1 LGHDT, CDR2 YNNKEL (reference sequence). CDR3 length equals 13 residues. V lost 6 bases and J lost 5, with 13 bases in between. As DNA, the CDR3 is TGTGCCAGCAGGTCGCCCATCGCGGAGACCCAGTACTTC. Residues: CASRSPIAETQYF.

The chain links TRBV7-9 to TRBJ2-5; 13 bases match TRBD2. The J call may be wrong; the DNA end is better matched by TRBJ2-1. CDR3 length: 18 residues. From germline, CDR1 is SEHNR and CDR2 FQNEAQ (reference sequence). The CDR3 DNA is TGTGCCAGCAGCGCGATTGGGGCGGGGACTAGCGGGGCCGATGAGCAGTTCTTC. It translates to CASSAIGAGTSGADEQFF.

This sequence joins TRBV5-1 and TRBJ2-7; maybe TRBD1 (5 bases). The CDR3 covers 13 residues. The germline CDR1 and CDR2 sequences are SGHRS and YFSETQ. V shed 0 bases and J shed 6 bases, with 10 bases lying between them. The CDR3 sequence is CASSLGRAREQYF. Written as DNA, the CDR3 is TGCGCCAGCAGCTTGGGCAGGGCCCGCGAGCAGTACTTC. Using reference TRBV5-1 and TRBJ2-7 for the parts outside the CDR3, the full variable domain is KAGVTQTPRYLIKTRGQQVTLSCSPISGHRSVSWYQQTPGQGLQFLFEYFSETQRNKGNFPGRFSGRQFSNSRSEMNVSTLELGDSALYLCASSLGRAREQYFGPGTRLTVT.

On this clonotype itself: At one boundary the junction diverges from the germline segment, which might be a read error. This CDR3 is CASSLAQSSGHF. CDR3 sequence (DNA): TGTGCCAGCAGCTTAGCGCAATCCTCGGGGCACTTC. The chain combines TRBV7-9 with TRBJ2-5, with D perhaps assigned TRBD1 or TRBD2 (5 bases each). This CDR3 has 12 amino acids. Germline V gene lookup returns CDR1 SEHNR and CDR2 FQNEAQ (reference sequence).

This clonotype was counted only a few times. The genes are TRBV7-9 and TRBJ1-2; 7 positions match TRBD1. Germline CDR1 reads SEHNR; CDR2 reads FQNEAQ (reference sequence). J lost 5 bases, V lost 10 bases, and 7 bases had no gene match. The CDR3 totals 12 residues. CDR3 residues: CATYQGGYGYTF. In DNA form, the CDR3 reads TGTGCCACGTACCAGGGGGGATATGGCTACACCTTC. Variable domain in full (rest from reference TRBV7-9 and TRBJ1-2): DTGVSQNPRHKITKRGQNVTFRCDPISEHNRLYWYRQTLGQGPEFLTYFQNEAQLEKSRLLSDRFSAERPKGSFSTLEIQRTEQGDSAMYLCATYQGGYGYTFGSGTRLTVV.

With regard to this clonotype: The germline gene is not matched at one end of the junction; a read error may be the cause. V is TRBV20-1 and J is TRBJ1-6, with 7 positions matching TRBD1. The germline V gene encodes CDR1 DFQATT and CDR2 SNEGSKA (reference sequence). The CDR3 extends over 13 amino acids. The CDR3 DNA reads as TGCAGTGCTAGAGGAAGGGGACAGCCTCTTTCCATCTTT. Protein: CSARGRGQPLSIF.

A few counts support this clonotype. One end of the junction fails to match germline, which may point to a read error. The genes are TRBV3-1 and TRBJ2-1; weak D call: TRBD1 (6 bases). The assigned J gene may be wrong: the sequence end matches TRBJ2-5 better. The CDR3 spans 16 residues. Germline V gene data show CDR1 as LGHDT and CDR2 as YNNKEL (reference sequence). In DNA, the CDR3 is TGTGCCGGCAGCCCCCACCCGGGACAAGGGCAAGAGACCCAGTACTTC. It encodes CAGSPHPGQGQETQYF.